This T cell receptor (beta chain) was profiled in a study of human T cells and chemical hapten exposure. Overall study: In the approximately 24-week study, patients were dosed weekly with diphenylcyclopropenone on the scalp throughout. Once 0.01% DPC had been applied to the upper back by patch test, readings were taken at 6 days.

CDR1 is ENHRY and CDR2 is SYGVKD in the germline V gene. J gave up 2 bases and V 7 bases, and 7 bases lay outside the gene matches. The CDR3 is 14 amino acids. Each cDNA molecule in the library carried unique molecular identifiers. TCRdb independently ran MiXCR on the RACE reads; one entry per CDR3 protein. The sample holds about 160,000 distinct CDR3 sequences; roughly 25% are singletons and the top ten take roughly 2%. The time point: patch test 3, about 24 weeks after DPC sensitization. This sample's treatment: therapeutic diphenylcyclopropenone sensitization with weekly scalp DPC. A single count supports this clonotype.

This clonotype was sampled from a woman aged 18-29 years with alopecia areata. Some clones in this sample may be carry-over from other donors' samples. The chain uses TRBV10-3 and TRBJ2-7, with 8 bases matching TRBD2. This specimen consisted of whole blood, obtained in connection with sensitization to the hapten diphenylcyclopropenone (DPC). For the CDR3, the DNA is TGTGCCATCACTCAACGGGAGGGGGCCTACGAGCAGTACTTC. Translating it yields CAITQREGAYEQYF.